This T cell receptor (beta chain) was documented in a study of T-cell memory formation after mild COVID-19. Broader study findings: Pre-infection memory contained some responding clones, which suggested that cross-reactive memory had joined. Most CD4+ clones that shrank were in CM and EM, while CD8+ ones turned up in EMRA. Second-wave clones reaching peak frequency on day 37 lacked confirmed SARS-CoV-2 specificity.

V was pared by 4 bases and J by 0 bases, with 21 bases between. Germline values: CDR1 MGHRA, CDR2 YSYEKL. The CDR3 extends over 18 amino acids. This clonotype was seen a few times. As yet, its antigen is unknown. 5'RACE, which relied on constant-segment primers, yielded TCR alpha and TCR beta cDNA libraries carrying sample barcodes and UMIs. TCRdb processed the 5' RACE reads anew with MiXCR; each CDR3 protein has one entry. The sample shows 190,000 or so distinct CDR3 sequences, around 25% of them seen only once. The source of this sequence is an adult woman who had mild COVID-19 (a few samples of this study predate the infection). Cell type and time point are not known. The sample taken for sequencing was PBMCs or a T cell subset sorted from them (not recorded which). The J gene is TRBJ1-1, the V gene TRBV4-1; no reliable D call. CDR3 loop: CASSLSQTESIMNTEAFF. CDR3 nucleotide sequence: TGCGCCAGCAGCCTATCTCAGACGGAGTCCATCATGAACACTGAAGCTTTCTTT.